Following are 11 T cell receptor beta chains from one sample sequenced in a study of read filtering for tumor transcriptome and immune sequencing. This library used roughly 0.4 ug RNA and molecular barcoded adaptors spanning alpha/delta and beta/gamma chains. Each CDR3 protein gets one entry after TCRdb re-called the reads with MiXCR. Among about 57,000 distinct CDR3 sequences listed, around 20% were seen once. The sample taken for sequencing was a population of CD138-negative cells sorted from bone marrow. Source of these receptors: a donor at least 40 years old with multiple myeloma.

In its sample, this clonotype is medium-sized (0.01 to 0.1%). V usage is TRBV18 and J usage is TRBJ2-1; no firm D call. Trimming stripped 6 bases from V and 2 bases from J, with 17 bases between. CDR3 length: 16 residues. Germline CDR1 is KGHSH and CDR2 is LQKENI. The CDR3 nucleotides are TGTGCCAGCTCCCGGACCCCTCCTGGGACCTACAATGAGCAGTTCTTC. Amino acid sequence: CASSRTPPGTYNEQFF.

The table lists this clonotype with many counts. The V gene is TRBV3-1, the J gene TRBJ2-5; 8 bases are shared with TRBD2. The CDR3 length is 16 residues. CDR1 is LGHDT, CDR2 YNNKEL, per germline (reference sequence). V lost 1 base and J lost 4; bases outside the gene matches: 8. CDR3 nucleotide sequence: TGTGCCAGCAGCCAAGGCCCAGCGGGGGCAGGAGAGACCCAGTACTTC. It yields the protein CASSQGPAGAGETQYF.

This clonotype was seen many times. The chain recombines TRBV20-1 with TRBJ2-7; tentative D call: TRBD2 (6 bases). V shed 3 bases and J shed 1 base, with 13 bases lying between them. CDR1 and CDR2 from the germline V gene are DFQATT and SNEGSKA (reference sequence). This CDR3 is 14 amino acids long. CDR3 residues: CSARGRLGSYEQYF. In nucleotides, the CDR3 is TGCAGTGCTAGGGGGAGGCTAGGGTCCTACGAGCAGTACTTC.

This clonotype was detected ten times or more. The chain employs TRBV28 and TRBJ1-4; D is possibly TRBD1 (6 bases). The CDR3 has 14 residues. The V end lost 7 bases, the J end lost 8 bases, and 17 bases lay between the germline ends. CDR1 and CDR2 from the germline V gene are MDHEN and SYDVKM. CDR3: CASIGDIRREKLFF. The CDR3 DNA follows: TGTGCCAGCATCGGGGACATTAGGAGGGAAAAACTGTTTTTT.

This clonotype has more than one count but fewer than ten. This may come from a read error, since a much larger clone is one base off. CDR3 sequence reads: CASRFPGLAGPSGSTDTQYF. The CDR3 DNA reads as TGTGCCAGCCGTTTCCCGGGACTAGCGGGGCCAAGTGGGAGCACAGATACGCAGTATTTT. The chain recombines TRBV12-3 or TRBV12-4 with TRBJ2-3; 13 bases match TRBD2. The CDR3 sequence is 20 residues long.

This clonotype was recorded many times. This chain joins TRBV5-1 and TRBJ2-7; either TRBD1 or TRBD2 may fit D (5 bases each). Trimming shortened V by 2 bases and J by 4 bases, and 16 bases separated the two germline ends. Germline V gives CDR1 SGHRS, CDR2 YFSETQ. The CDR3 contains 15 residues. The chain's CDR3 is CASSLRTGPGYEQYF. The CDR3 DNA reads as TGCGCCAGCAGCTTAAGGACGGGGCCCGGGTACGAGCAGTACTTC.

This clonotype showed up many times. The chain has TRBV19 and TRBJ2-5, with 8 bases aligning to TRBD1. V lost 6 bases to trimming and J lost 0 bases; unmatched junction nucleotides: 9. Germline CDR1 LNHDA, CDR2 SQIVND (reference sequence). The CDR3 totals 16 residues. CDR3 in DNA: TGTGCCAGTAGGTCCCTGGACAGGGAGTACCAAGAGACCCAGTACTTC. Translating gives CASRSLDREYQETQYF.

This clonotype was seen at least ten times. The chain has TRBV7-6 and TRBJ1-2, with D unclear. Between the trimmed V and J ends, which lost 4 bases and 2 bases, there was a span of 8 bases. CDR1 is SGHVS and CDR2 is FNYEAQ in the germline V gene. CDR3 length: 13 residues. The CDR3 loop is CASSWAPNYGYTF. The CDR3 coding sequence is TGTGCCAGCAGCTGGGCCCCAAACTATGGCTACACCTTC.

This clonotype was counted many times. The chain joins TRBV12-3 or TRBV12-4 to TRBJ1-2; 9 bases line up with TRBD1. With V trimmed by 10 bases and J by 6 bases, 9 bases remained unmatched. CDR3 length equals 13 residues. The CDR3 loop is CATILGTGHGYTF. The CDR3 nucleotides read TGTGCCACCATCTTGGGGACAGGGCATGGCTACACCTTC.

This clonotype was counted ten times or more. The chain couples TRBV5-5 to TRBJ2-3; TRBD2 might be the D (5 bases). This CDR3 spans 15 amino acids. V was clipped by 3 bases and J by 4 bases, with 15 bases between them. Germline assignment: CDR1 SGHKS and CDR2 YYEKEE (reference sequence). CDR3 bases: TGTGCCAGCAGCTCCGGGCCGAGTAGCGCAGATACGCAGTATTTT. Amino acid sequence: CASSSGPSSADTQYF.

The CDR3 nucleotides are TGTGCCAGCAGCTCTGAAGAGCGCGGGGCTTTCTTT. Translating gives CASSSEERGAFF. This chain joins TRBV5-5 and TRBJ1-1; D remains unclear. Germline CDR1 reads SGHKS; CDR2 reads YYEKEE (reference sequence). Trimming took 3 bases from V and 11 from J, leaving 14 bases between them. This CDR3 has 12 amino acids.